These T cell receptor beta chains were read from a single sample in a study of cytomegalovirus exposure and HLA in healthy donors. Method: immunoSEQ multiplex PCR; TCRdb's copy keeps in-frame clones and lacks some. The sample holds some 150,000 clones, 62% seen once. The sequenced sample consisted of PBMCs. Every receptor here comes from a man aged 40-49 years in good health and CMV-seronegative. The CDR3 runs from the conserved cysteine through the conserved F or W. D genes are given only for firm matches. Clone size is not always given. Where it is, it says once, few, many or a class for expanded clones.

-,TRBV6-5,TRBJ1-1,-,TGTGCCAGCAGCACCCCCCAATTCGGGACTGAAGCTTTCTTT,CASSTPQFGTEAFF
-,TRBV7-2,TRBJ1-4,-,TGTGCCAGCAGCTCATATGGGGGCGGACAGAATGAAAAACTGTTTTTT,CASSSYGGGQNEKLFF
-,TRBV25-1,TRBJ1-2,TRBD1,TGTGCCAGCAATGCCCTCGACAGGGAGGCTGGCTACACCTTC,CASNALDREAGYTF
once,TRBV19,TRBJ1-6,-,TGTGCCAGTAGTTCCTTGAGGCCTTCAGATCCCCTCCACTTT,CASSSLRPSDPLHF
-,TRBV5-1,TRBJ1-1,-,TGCGCCAGCAGCTTGGCAGGGAACACTGAAGCTTTCTTT,CASSLAGNTEAFF
-,TRBV9,TRBJ2-3,-,TGTGCCAGCACCCTCCTTAGGGGAGATACGCAGTATTTT,CASTLLRGDTQYF
-,TRBV15,TRBJ2-1,-,TGTGCCACCAGCAGAGTAACACAGAATGAGCAGTTCTTC,CATSRVTQNEQFF
-,TRBV19,TRBJ1-3,-,TGTGCCAGTAGTCGGGTGACTGGAAACACCATATATTTT,CASSRVTGNTIYF
once,TRBV5-4,TRBJ2-5,TRBD2,TGTGCCAGCAGCCCGGGACTAGCGGGAGCCCGGGAGACCCAGTACTTC,CASSPGLAGARETQYF
-,TRBV18,TRBJ1-6,-,TGTGCCAGCTCACCACAGGGGGGGGATTCACCCCTCCACTTT,CASSPQGGDSPLHF
-,TRBV28,TRBJ2-5,-,TGTGCCAGCAGTTTAACGTCGGGCCAGTACTTC,CASSLTSGQYF
few,TRBV27,TRBJ2-1,-,TGTGCCAGCAGTTTTCGTACAGGGCTTTATGAGCAGTTCTTC,CASSFRTGLYEQFF
-,TRBV13,TRBJ2-3,TRBD2,TGTGCCAGCAGCTTCCCTAGCGGGAGATCCGGAGATACGCAGTATTTT,CASSFPSGRSGDTQYF
few,TRBV10-3,TRBJ2-1,TRBD2,TGTGCCATCGCCTCTACCGGGGGGGCGTACAATGAGCAGTTCTTC,CAIASTGGAYNEQFF
-,TRBV6-1,TRBJ2-3,TRBD2,TGTGCCAGCAGTGAGAGGCTAGCGGGAGGTGGGAGCACAGATACGCAGTATTTT,CASSERLAGGGSTDTQYF